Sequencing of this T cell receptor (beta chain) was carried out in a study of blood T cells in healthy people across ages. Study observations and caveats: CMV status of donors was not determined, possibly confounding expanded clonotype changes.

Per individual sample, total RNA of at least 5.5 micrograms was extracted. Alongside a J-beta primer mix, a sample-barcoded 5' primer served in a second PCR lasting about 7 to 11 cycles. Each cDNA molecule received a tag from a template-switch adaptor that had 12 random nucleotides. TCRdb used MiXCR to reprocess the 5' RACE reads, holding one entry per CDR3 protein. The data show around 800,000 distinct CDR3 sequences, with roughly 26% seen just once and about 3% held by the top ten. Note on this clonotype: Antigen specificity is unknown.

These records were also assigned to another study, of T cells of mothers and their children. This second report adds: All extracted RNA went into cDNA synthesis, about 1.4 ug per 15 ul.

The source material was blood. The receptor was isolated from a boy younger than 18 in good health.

CDR3 amino acids: CASSRTSGGLPYEQYF. Written as DNA, the CDR3 is TGTGCCAGCAGCCGGACTAGCGGGGGACTACCCTACGAGCAGTACTTC. The chain carries TRBV7-9 and TRBJ2-7, with 13 bases matching TRBD2. Germline loops: CDR1 SEHNR, CDR2 FQNEAQ (reference sequence). The CDR3 sequence is 16 residues long. V lost 5 bases to trimming and J lost 2 bases; unmatched junction nucleotides: 6.